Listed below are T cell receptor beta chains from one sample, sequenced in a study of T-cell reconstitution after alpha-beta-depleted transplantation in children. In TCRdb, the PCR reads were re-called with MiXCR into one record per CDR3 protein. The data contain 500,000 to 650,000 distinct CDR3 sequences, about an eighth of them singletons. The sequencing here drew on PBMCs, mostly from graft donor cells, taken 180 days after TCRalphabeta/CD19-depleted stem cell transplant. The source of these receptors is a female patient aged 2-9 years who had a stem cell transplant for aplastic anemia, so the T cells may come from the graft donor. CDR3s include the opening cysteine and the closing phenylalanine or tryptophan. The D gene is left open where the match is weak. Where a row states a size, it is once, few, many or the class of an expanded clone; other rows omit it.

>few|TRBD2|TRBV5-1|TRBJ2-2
CASRPLAGGTGELFF
TGCGCCAGCAGACCACTAGCGGGGGGCACCGGGGAGCTGTTTTTT
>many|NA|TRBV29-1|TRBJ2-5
CSVDFQTQETQYF
TGCAGCGTTGATTTCCAGACACAAGAGACCCAGTACTTC
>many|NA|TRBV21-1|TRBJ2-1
CASSKPTATSGEQFF
TGTGCCAGCAGCAAACCCACTGCGACTAGCGGTGAGCAGTTCTTC
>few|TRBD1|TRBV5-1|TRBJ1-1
CASSWDRRMNTEAFF
TGCGCCAGCAGCTGGGACAGGCGAATGAACACTGAAGCTTTCTTT
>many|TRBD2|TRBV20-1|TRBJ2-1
CSASRLAGGPLFHEQFF
TGCAGTGCTAGCCGACTAGCGGGAGGGCCTCTGTTCCATGAGCAGTTCTTC
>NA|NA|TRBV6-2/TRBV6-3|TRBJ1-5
CASGHRENQPQHF
TGTGCCAGCGGACACAGGGAGAATCAGCCCCAGCATTTT
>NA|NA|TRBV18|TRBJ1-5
CASSPVPGVPGPQHF
TGTGCCAGCTCACCAGTACCAGGGGTCCCCGGGCCCCAGCATTTT
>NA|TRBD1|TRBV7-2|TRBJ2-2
CASSDRGSNTGELFF
TGTGCCAGCAGTGACAGGGGGTCGAACACCGGGGAGCTGTTTTTT
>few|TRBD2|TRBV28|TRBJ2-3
CASSLLAGGLDTDTQYF
TGTGCCAGCAGTTTATTAGCGGGAGGCCTAGACACAGATACGCAGTATTTT
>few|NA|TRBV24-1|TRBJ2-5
CATSESYSTLETQYF
TGTGCCACCAGTGAGTCTTACTCGACTTTGGAGACCCAGTACTTC
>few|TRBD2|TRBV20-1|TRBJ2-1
CSATGLALEQFF
TGCAGTGCAACGGGACTAGCCTTGGAGCAGTTCTTC
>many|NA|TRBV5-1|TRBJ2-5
CASSLSGKYQETQYF
TGCGCCAGCAGCTTGAGTGGGAAGTACCAAGAGACCCAGTACTTC
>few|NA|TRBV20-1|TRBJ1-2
CSAGTGTGYTF
TGCAGTGCTGGCACAGGGACAGGCTACACCTTC
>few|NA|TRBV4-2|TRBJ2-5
CASQCGEETQYF
TGTGCCAGTCAATGTGGGGAAGAGACCCAGTACTTC
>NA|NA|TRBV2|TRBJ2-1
CASLPRGPGWFF
TGTGCCAGCCTTCCTCGGGGCCCCGGCTGGTTCTTC
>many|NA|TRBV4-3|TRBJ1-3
CASSQDTGQTGNTIYF
TGCGCCAGCAGCCAAGATACCGGACAGACAGGAAACACCATATATTTT
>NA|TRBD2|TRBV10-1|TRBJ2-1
CASSDVGTTNEQFF
TGCGCCAGCAGTGATGTAGGGACTACCAATGAGCAGTTCTTC
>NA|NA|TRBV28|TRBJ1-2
CASSFIQGSYGYTF
TGTGCCAGCAGTTTCATTCAGGGTTCCTATGGCTACACCTTC
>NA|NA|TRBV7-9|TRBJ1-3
CASSLRTYTSSGNTIYF
TGTGCCAGCAGCTTACGGACATATACGAGCTCTGGAAACACCATATATTTT
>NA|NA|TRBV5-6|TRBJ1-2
CASSLAPRDKHRYTF
TGTGCCAGCAGCTTGGCCCCCAGGGATAAACATCGCTACACCTTC
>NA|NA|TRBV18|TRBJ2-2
CASSPTGTDTGELFF
TGTGCCAGCTCACCAACCGGGACGGACACCGGGGAGCTGTTTTTT
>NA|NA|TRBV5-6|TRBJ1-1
CASSSPGPTEAFF
TGTGCCAGCAGCTCACCGGGACCCACTGAAGCTTTCTTT
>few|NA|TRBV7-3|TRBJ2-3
CASRMTGGGPSTDTQYF
TGTGCCAGCAGGATGACAGGTGGTGGACCTAGCACAGATACGCAGTATTTT
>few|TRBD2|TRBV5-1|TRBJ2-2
CASHNRVSSGKSTGELFF
TGCGCCAGCCATAACAGGGTGTCTAGCGGGAAGTCCACCGGGGAGCTGTTTTTT
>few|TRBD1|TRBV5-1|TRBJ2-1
CASSLGPTGGFRNEQFF
TGCGCCAGCAGCTTGGGACCCACAGGGGGCTTTAGGAATGAGCAGTTCTTC
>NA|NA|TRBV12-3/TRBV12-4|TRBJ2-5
CASSFRGVETQYF
TGTGCCAGCAGTTTCAGGGGGGTAGAGACCCAGTACTTC
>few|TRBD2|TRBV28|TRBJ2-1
CASSLLVLAGVGNEQFF
TGTGCCAGCAGTTTATTGGTCCTAGCGGGAGTCGGCAATGAGCAGTTCTTC
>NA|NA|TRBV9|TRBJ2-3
CASSVRDTQYF
TGTGCCAGCAGCGTGAGAGATACGCAGTATTTT